This T cell receptor (beta chain) was profiled in a study of CD8 T cells in ankylosing spondylitis. Study-wide findings and caveats: Clones that were linked to disease were CD8+ and were relatively rare in peripheral blood. Disease-linked clones reportedly concentrated significantly in matched ankylosing spondylitis synovial fluid. A TCR beta motif of fewer than ten highly homologous variants seemed to mark ankylosing spondylitis blood.

The CDR3 contains 22 residues. V trimming: 4 bases; J trimming: 5 bases; junction bases outside the gene matches: 27. Germline V gene lookup returns CDR1 ENHRY and CDR2 SYGVKD. A few counts support this clonotype. Its target is unknown. Molecular-barcoded quantitative 5'-RACE produced these TCR beta libraries. TCRdb called the 5' RACE reads again in MiXCR, with one record for every CDR3 protein. The sample includes 750,000 to 850,000 distinct CDR3 sequences, 12% of them seen just once. The TCR was taken from a male donor with ankylosing spondylitis. This chain connects TRBV10-3 to TRBJ2-3, with 10 bases identical to TRBD2. Sequencing was done on a sample of blood, either unsorted or a sorted T cell fraction (not recorded which). The CDR3 coding sequence is TGTGCCATCAGTGCCTGGTTTGCCTCCGAGGCCGAGCGGGGGGGCCGGGGAGATACGCAGTATTTT. Its translation: CAISAWFASEAERGGRGDTQYF.